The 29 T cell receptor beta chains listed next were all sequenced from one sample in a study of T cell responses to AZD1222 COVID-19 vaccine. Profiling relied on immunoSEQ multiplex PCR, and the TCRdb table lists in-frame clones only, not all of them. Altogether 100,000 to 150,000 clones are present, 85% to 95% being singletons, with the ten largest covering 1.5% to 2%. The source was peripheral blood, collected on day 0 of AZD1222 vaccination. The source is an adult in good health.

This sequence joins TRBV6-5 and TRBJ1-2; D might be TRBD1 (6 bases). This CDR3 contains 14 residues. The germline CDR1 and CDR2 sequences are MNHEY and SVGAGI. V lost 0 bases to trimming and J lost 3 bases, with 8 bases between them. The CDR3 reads CASSYSSGDYGYTF. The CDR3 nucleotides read TGTGCCAGCAGTTACTCGTCAGGGGACTATGGCTACACCTTC.

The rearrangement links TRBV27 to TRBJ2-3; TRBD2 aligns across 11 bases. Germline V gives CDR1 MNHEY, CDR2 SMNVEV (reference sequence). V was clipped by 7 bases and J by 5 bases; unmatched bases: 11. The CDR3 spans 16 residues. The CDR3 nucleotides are TGTGCCAGCACCATAGCGGGAGGGCCAGGTGAAGATACGCAGTATTTT. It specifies CASTIAGGPGEDTQYF.

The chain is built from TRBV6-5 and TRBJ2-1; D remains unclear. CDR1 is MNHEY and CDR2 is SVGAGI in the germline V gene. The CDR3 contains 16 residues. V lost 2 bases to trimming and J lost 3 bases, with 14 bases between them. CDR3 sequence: CASSYLPQTGYNEQFF. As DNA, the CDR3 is TGTGCCAGCAGTTACCTCCCCCAGACGGGCTACAATGAGCAGTTCTTC.

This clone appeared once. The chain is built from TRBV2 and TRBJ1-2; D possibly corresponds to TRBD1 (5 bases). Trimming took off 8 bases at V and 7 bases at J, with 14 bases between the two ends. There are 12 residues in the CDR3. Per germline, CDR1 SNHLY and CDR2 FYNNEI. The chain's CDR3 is CASPRRDAGYTF. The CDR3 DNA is TGTGCCAGCCCCCGCAGGGACGCTGGCTACACCTTC.

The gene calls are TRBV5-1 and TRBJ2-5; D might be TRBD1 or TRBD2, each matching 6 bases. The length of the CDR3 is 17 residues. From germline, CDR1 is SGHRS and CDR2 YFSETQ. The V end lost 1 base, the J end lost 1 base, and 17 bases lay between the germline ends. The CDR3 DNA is TGCGCCAGCAGCTTGCGCCCCTCCGGGGGCCTCCAAGAGACCCAGTACTTC. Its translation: CASSLRPSGGLQETQYF.

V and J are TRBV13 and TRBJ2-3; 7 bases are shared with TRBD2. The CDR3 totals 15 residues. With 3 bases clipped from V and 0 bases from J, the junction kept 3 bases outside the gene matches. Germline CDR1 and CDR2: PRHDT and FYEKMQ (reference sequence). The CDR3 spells CASSLGGLSTDTQYF. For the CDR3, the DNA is TGTGCCAGCAGCTTGGGGGGACTAAGCACAGATACGCAGTATTTT.

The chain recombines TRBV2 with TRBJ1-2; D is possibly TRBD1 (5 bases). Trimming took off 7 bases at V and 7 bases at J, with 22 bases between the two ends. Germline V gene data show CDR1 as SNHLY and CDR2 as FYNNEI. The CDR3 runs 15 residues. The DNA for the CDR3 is TGTGCCAGCACCCGGACGGCCATGAGGGGAAGTGGCTACACCTTC. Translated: CASTRTAMRGSGYTF.

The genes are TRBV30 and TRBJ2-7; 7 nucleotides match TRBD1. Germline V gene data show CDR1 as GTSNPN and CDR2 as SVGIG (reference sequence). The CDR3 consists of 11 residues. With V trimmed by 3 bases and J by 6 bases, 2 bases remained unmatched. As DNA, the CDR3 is TGTGCCTGGAGGCCAGGGGGCGAGCAGTACTTC. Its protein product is CAWRPGGEQYF.

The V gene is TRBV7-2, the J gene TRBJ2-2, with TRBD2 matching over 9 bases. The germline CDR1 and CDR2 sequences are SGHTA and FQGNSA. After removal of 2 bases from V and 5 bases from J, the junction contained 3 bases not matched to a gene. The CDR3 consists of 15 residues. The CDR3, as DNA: TGTGCCAGCAGCTTAAGACTAGCGGTGACCGGGGAGCTGTTTTTT. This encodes CASSLRLAVTGELFF.

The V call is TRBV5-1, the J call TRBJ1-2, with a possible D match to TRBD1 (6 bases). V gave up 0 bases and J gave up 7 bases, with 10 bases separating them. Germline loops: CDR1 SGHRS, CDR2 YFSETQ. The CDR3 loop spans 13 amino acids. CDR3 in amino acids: CASSLEQGSGYTF. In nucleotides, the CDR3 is TGCGCCAGCAGCTTGGAACAGGGCTCTGGCTACACCTTC. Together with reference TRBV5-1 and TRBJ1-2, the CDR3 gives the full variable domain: KAGVTQTPRYLIKTRGQQVTLSCSPISGHRSVSWYQQTPGQGLQFLFEYFSETQRNKGNFPGRFSGRQFSNSRSEMNVSTLELGDSALYLCASSLEQGSGYTFGSGTRLTVV.

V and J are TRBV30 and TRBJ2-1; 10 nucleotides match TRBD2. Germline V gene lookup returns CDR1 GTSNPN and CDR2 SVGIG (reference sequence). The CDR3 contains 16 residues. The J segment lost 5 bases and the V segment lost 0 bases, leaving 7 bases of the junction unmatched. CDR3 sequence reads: CAWSVRVLAGHNEQFF. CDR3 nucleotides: TGTGCCTGGAGTGTACGTGTACTAGCGGGGCACAATGAGCAGTTCTTC.

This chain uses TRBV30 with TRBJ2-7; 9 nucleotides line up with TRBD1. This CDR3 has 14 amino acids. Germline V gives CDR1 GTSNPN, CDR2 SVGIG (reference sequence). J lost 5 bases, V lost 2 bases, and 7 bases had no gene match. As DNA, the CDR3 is TGTGCCTGGAGTTACGGGGACAGGGCCCACGAGCAGTACTTC. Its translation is CAWSYGDRAHEQYF. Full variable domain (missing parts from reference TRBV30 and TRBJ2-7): SQTIHQWPATLVQPVGSPLSLECTVEGTSNPNLYWYRQAAGRGLQLLFYSVGIGQISSEVPQNLSASRPQDRQFILSSKKLLLSDSGFYLCAWSYGDRAHEQYFGPGTRLTVT.

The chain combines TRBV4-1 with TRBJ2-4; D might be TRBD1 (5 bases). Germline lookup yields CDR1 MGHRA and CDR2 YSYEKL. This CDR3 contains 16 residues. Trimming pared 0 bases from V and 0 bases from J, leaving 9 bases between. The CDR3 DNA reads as TGCGCCAGCAGCCAAGATCTCAGGGTAGCCAAAAACATTCAGTACTTC. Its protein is CASSQDLRVAKNIQYF.

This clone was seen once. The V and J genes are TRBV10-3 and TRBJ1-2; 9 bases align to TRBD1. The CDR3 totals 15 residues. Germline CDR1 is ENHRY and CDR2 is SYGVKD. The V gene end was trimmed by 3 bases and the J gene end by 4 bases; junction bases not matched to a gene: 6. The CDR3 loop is CAISELQGAIYGYTF. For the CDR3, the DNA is TGTGCCATCAGTGAACTACAGGGGGCCATCTATGGCTACACCTTC.

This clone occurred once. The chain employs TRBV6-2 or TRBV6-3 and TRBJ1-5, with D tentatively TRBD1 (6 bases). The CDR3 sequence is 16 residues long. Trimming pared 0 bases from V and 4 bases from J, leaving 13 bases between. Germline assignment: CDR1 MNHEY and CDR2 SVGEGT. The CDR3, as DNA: TGTGCCAGCAGTTACTCGACCAGGGGTGGGAATCAGCCCCAGCATTTT. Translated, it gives CASSYSTRGGNQPQHF.

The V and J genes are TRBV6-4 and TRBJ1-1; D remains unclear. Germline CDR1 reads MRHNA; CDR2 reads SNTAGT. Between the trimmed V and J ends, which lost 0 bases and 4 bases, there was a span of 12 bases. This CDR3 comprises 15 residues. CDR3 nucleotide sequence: TGTGCCAGCAGTGACTCGAGAGAAGGTGGCACTGAAGCTTTCTTT. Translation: CASSDSREGGTEAFF.

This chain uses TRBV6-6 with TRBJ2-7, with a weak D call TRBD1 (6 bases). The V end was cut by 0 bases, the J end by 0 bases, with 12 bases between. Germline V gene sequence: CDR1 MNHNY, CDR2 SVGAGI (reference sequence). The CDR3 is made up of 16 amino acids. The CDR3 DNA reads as TGTGCCAGCAGTTACTCGGGATCAGGGGTCTCCTACGAGCAGTACTTC. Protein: CASSYSGSGVSYEQYF.

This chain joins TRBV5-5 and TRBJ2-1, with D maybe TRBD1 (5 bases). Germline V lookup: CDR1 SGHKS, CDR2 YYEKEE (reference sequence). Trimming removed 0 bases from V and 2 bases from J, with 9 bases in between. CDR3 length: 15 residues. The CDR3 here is CASSLGYRTYNEQFF. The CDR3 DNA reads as TGTGCCAGCAGCTTGGGATACAGGACCTACAATGAGCAGTTCTTC.

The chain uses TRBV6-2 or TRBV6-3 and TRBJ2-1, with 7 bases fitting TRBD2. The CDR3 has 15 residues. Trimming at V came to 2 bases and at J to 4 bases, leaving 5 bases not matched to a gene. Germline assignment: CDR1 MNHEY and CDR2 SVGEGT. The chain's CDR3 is CASSYRLAGYNEQFF. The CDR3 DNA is TGTGCCAGCAGTTACAGACTAGCTGGGTACAATGAGCAGTTCTTC.

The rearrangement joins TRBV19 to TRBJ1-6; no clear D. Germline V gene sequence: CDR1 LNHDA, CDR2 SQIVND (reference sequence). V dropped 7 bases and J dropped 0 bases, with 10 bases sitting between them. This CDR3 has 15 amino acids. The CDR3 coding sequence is TGTGCCAGTACCATGGGGAGCTCCTATAATTCACCCCTCCACTTT. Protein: CASTMGSSYNSPLHF.

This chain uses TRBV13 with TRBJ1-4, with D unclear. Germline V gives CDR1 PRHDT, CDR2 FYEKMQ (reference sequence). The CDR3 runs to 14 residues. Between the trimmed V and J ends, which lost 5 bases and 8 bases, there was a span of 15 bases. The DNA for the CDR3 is TGTGCCAGCAGCGATAGGGTCTACGCGGAAAAACTGTTTTTT. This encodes CASSDRVYAEKLFF.

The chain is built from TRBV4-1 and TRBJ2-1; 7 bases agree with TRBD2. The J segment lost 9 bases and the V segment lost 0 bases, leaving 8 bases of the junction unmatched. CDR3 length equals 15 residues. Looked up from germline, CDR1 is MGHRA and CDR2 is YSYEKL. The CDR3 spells CASSQDRGRVFEQFF. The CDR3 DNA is TGCGCCAGCAGCCAAGACCGGGGGAGGGTCTTTGAGCAGTTCTTC.

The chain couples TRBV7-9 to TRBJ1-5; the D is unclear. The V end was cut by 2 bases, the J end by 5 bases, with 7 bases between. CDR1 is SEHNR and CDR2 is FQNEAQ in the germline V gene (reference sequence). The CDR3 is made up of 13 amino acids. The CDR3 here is CASSLSSDQPQHF. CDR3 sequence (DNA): TGTGCCAGCAGCTTAAGCAGTGATCAGCCCCAGCATTTT.

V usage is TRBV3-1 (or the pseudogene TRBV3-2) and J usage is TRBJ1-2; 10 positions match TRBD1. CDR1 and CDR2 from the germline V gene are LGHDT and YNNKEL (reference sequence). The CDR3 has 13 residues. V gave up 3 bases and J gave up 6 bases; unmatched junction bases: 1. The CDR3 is CASSQGQGNGYTF. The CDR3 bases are TGTGCCAGCAGCCAGGGACAGGGGAATGGCTACACCTTC.

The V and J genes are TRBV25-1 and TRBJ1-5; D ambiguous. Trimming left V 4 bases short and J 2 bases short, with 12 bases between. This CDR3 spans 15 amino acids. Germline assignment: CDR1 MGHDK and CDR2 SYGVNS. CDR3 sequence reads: CASSADVLGNQPQHF. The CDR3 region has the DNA TGTGCCAGCAGTGCGGACGTCTTAGGCAATCAGCCCCAGCATTTT.

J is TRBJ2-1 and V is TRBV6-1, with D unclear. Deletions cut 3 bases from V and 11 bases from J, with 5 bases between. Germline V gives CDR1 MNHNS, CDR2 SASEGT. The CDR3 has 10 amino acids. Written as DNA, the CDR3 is TGTGCCAGCAGTGACAGTCAGCAGTTCTTC. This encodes CASSDSQQFF.

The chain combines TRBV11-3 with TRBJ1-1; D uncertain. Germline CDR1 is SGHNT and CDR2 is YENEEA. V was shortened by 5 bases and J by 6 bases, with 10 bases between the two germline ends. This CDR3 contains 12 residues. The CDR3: CASSHSPAEAFF. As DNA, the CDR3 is TGTGCCAGCAGCCATTCCCCTGCTGAAGCTTTCTTT. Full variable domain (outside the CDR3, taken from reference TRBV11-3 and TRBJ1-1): EAGVVQSPRYKIIEKKQPVAFWCNPISGHNTLYWYLQNLGQGPELLIRYENEEAVDDSQLPKDRFSAERLKGVDSTLKIQPAELGDSAVYLCASSHSPAEAFFGQGTRLTVV.

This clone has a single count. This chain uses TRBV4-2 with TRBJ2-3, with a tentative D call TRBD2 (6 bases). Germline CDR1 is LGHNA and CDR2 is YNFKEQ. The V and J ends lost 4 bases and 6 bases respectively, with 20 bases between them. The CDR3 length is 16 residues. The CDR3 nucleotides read TGTGCCAGCAGCCCGACGGGTGGAGGGTATCTGGATACGCAGTATTTT. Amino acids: CASSPTGGGYLDTQYF.

The CDR3 loop is CASSSSWSNQPQHF. The CDR3 DNA reads as TGTGCCAGCAGCTCTAGCTGGAGCAATCAGCCCCAGCATTTT. J is TRBJ1-5 and V is TRBV7-9; no reliable D call. Between the trimmed V and J ends, which lost 4 bases and 1 base, there was a span of 8 bases. Germline V gene lookup returns CDR1 SEHNR and CDR2 FQNEAQ (reference sequence). This CDR3 has 14 residues.